This T cell receptor (beta chain) was obtained from a study of graft-versus-host responses after intestinal transplantation. Profiled with immunoSEQ multiplex PCR; TCRdb holds only in-frame clones, not every one. The sample consists of about 97,000 clones, approximately 90% of them appearing once. From germline, CDR1 is LNHNV and CDR2 YYDKDF (reference sequence). V gave up 5 bases and J gave up 4 bases, with 15 bases separating them. The CDR3 sequence is 15 residues long. The J gene is TRBJ1-5, the V gene TRBV15; D ambiguous. The receptor's source is a human patient who received an intestinal transplant, so some T cells may come from the graft donor. The starting material was PBMCs, obtained around 450 days after intestinal transplant. This CDR3 reads CATSGEDGENQPQHF. The CDR3 coding sequence is TGTGCCACCAGCGGTGAGGACGGGGAAAATCAGCCCCAGCATTTT.